This T cell receptor (beta chain) was retrieved from a study of blood T cell repertoires in COVID-19 (dated by TCRdb to 2018 to 2021). Study-wide context: Samples covering the acute and convalescent phases of COVID-19 were provided by collaborators in the United States, Italy and Spain. The material from the prospective study consisted of cDNA or gDNA derived from T cells, B-cell-depleted T cells, or PBMCs. The dataset comprised deeply sampled blood TCRbeta repertoires from subjects exposed to, actively infected with, or recovered from COVID-19. The repertoires were released in a freely available public database meant as a resource for research on the immune response to SARS-CoV-2. Where available, HLA class I and class II types were obtained from metadata supplied by the sample provider rather than from assay-based typing. Sample metadata almost always included a de-identified subject ID, COVID-19 status, age in years and sex. The samples were drawn from the first 160 participants of the ongoing ImmuneRACE study and from 1,254 subjects provided by 6 global collaborators.

This clone was observed a few times. It lacks a known antigen. No base-level quality is on record; no much larger clone is a single base apart. Here is what the overall study found, with its caveats: The quantity of clinical and demographic metadata differed by source and by participant and was supplied without curation.

The collaborating institutions used their own protocols to collect whole blood in K2EDTA tubes. For TCRbeta analysis, collaborators shipped samples in one of three forms: frozen whole blood, isolated PBMCs, or DNA extracted from either of those sample types. V was cut back by 7 bases and J by 10 bases, leaving a gap of 14 bases between them. The CDR3, from cysteine to phenylalanine, totals 11 residues. The sequence is cut down to CDR3 DNA, 33 bases in frame from base 1. From the germline V gene, CDR1 is SQVTM and CDR2 is ANQGSEA. TCRbeta CDR3 regions were amplified from genomic DNA by means of the immunoSEQ Assay, a bias-controlled multiplex PCR. The original methods were these. Within the assay, amplification of reference gene primers was used to estimate how many nucleated cells each sample contained. To quantify the absolute abundance of each unique TCRbeta CDR3 rearrangement, sequence reads were collapsed and filtered. For each sample, productive Simpson clonality was calculated as the square root of Simpson's diversity index across productive rearrangements. Drawn from immuneACCESS, this table holds only the in-frame rearrangements with V and J called that TCRdb kept. Clones are partly lost; checked studies trace under half to an unresolved V gene and leave the rest unexplained. That table gives V, J and clone size, and the DNA gave D and trimming. The sample records 130,000 or so clones, around nine tenths of which are singletons. Jointly, the top ten make up about 2.1% of the sample.

The sequence links TRBV29-1 to TRBJ2-1; the D region possibly corresponds to TRBD1 (5 bases align). This TCR was recovered from a man between 65 and 85 years old with active COVID-19. Sequenced: peripheral blood. The CDR3 loop reads CSASSWGEQFF. The nucleotide sequence is given as TGCAGCGCCTCCTCGTGGGGCGAGCAGTTCTTC.